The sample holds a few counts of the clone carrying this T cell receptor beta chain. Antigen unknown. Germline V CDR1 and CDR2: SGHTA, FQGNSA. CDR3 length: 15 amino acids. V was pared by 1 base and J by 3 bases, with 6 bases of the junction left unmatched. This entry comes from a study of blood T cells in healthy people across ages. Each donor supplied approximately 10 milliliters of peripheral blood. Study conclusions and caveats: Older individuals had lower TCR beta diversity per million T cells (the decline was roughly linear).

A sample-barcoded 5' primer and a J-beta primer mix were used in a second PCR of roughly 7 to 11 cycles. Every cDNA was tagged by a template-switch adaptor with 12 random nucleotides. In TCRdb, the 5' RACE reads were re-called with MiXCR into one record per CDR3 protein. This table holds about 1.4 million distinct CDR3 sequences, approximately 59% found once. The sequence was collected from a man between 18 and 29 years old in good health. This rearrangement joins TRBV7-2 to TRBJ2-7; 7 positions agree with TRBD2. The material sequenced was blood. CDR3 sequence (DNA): TGTGCCAGCAGCTTAGATTCCCGGGGGGTCTACGAGCAGTACTTC. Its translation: CASSLDSRGVYEQYF.